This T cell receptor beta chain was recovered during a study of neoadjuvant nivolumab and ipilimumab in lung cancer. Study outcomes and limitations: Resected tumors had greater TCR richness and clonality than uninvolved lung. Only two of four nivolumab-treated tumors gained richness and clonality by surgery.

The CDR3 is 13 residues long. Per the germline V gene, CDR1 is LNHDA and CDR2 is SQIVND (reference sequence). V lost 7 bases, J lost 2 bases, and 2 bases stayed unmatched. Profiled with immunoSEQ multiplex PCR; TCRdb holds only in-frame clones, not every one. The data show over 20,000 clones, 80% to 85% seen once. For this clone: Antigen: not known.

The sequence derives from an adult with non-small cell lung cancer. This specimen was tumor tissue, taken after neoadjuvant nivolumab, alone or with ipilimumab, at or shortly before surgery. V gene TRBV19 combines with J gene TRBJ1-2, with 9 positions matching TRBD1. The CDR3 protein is CASTDRGNYGYTF. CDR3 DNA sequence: TGTGCCAGTACAGACAGGGGGAACTATGGCTACACCTTC.